A single T cell receptor (beta chain) is shown here with its context. The target antigen is unknown. This CDR3 spans 14 amino acids. Germline assignment: CDR1 SGHVS and CDR2 FQNEAQ. V was pared by 5 bases and J by 0 bases, with 8 bases between. Sequencing was performed with immunoSEQ multiplex PCR; in TCRdb, only in-frame clones are kept and a portion is missing. The table has approximately 90,000 clones, around nine tenths seen once. These data originate in a study of OX40 agonist ivuxolimab in advanced cancers. Across the study: Dosing consisted of intravenous ivuxolimab at 0.01 to 10 mg/kg every 2 weeks.

Study observations and caveats: Expanded clones were, on average, more numerous in CD8+ T cells than in CD4+. Certain nonresponders additionally had low normalized T-cell clonal expansion. Dose levels from 0.1 to 3.0 mg/kg saw CD4+ and CD8+ blood T cells expand clonally by week 6.

The sequence was obtained from an adult with an advanced solid tumor such as melanoma, head and neck, liver or kidney cancer. Sequences were derived from CD4+ or CD8+ T cells sorted from blood, sampled in a trial of the OX40 agonist ivuxolimab. The chain uses TRBV7-8 and TRBJ2-1; D is unresolved. CDR3 coding DNA: TGTGCCAGCAGCCCTGACGGCTCCTACAATGAGCAGTTCTTC. It is translated as CASSPDGSYNEQFF.